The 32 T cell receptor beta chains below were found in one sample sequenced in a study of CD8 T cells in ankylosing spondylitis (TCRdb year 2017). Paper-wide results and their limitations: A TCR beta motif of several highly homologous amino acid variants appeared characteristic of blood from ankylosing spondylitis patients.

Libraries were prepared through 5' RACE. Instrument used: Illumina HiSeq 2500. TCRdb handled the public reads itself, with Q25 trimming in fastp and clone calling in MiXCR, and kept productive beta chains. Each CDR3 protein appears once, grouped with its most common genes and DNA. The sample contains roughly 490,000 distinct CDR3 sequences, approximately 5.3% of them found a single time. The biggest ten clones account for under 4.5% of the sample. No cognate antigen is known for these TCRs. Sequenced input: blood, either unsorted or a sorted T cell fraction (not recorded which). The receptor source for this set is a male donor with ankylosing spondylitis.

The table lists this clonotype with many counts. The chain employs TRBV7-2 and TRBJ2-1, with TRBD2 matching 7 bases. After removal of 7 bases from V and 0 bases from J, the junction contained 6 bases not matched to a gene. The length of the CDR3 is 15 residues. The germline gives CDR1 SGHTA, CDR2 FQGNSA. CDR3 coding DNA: TGTGCCAGCAAGCTAGCGGTCATCTCCTACAATGAGCAGTTCTTC. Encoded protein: CASKLAVISYNEQFF. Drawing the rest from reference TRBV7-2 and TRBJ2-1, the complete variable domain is GAGVSQSPSNKVTEKGKDVELRCDPISGHTALYWYRQSLGQGLEFLIYFQGNSAPDKSGLPSDRFSAERTGGSVSTLTIQRTQQEDSAVYLCASKLAVISYNEQFFGPGTRLTVL.

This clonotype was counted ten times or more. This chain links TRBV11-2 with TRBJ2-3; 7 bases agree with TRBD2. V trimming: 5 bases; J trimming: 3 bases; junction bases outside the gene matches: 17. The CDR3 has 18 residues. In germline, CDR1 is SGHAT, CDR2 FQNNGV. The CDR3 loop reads CASSQRSGGYYLTDTQYF. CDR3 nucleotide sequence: TGTGCCAGCAGCCAAAGGTCCGGGGGGTATTATCTGACAGATACGCAGTATTTT. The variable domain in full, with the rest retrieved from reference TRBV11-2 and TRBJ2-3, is EAGVAQSPRYKIIEKRQSVAFWCNPISGHATLYWYQQILGQGPKLLIQFQNNGVVDDSQLPKDRFSAERLKGVDSTLKIQPAKLEDSAVYLCASSQRSGGYYLTDTQYFGPGTRLTVL.

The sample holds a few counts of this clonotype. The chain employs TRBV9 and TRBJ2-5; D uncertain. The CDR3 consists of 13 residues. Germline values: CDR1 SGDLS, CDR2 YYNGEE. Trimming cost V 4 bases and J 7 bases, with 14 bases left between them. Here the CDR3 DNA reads TGTGCCAGCAGCCCAGGCGGTACAGCGACCCAGTACTTC. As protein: CASSPGGTATQYF. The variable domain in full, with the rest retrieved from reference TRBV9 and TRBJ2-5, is DSGVTQTPKHLITATGQRVTLRCSPRSGDLSVYWYQQSLDQGLQFLIQYYNGEERAKGNILERFSAQQFPDLHSELNLSSLELGDSALYFCASSPGGTATQYFGPGTRLLVL.

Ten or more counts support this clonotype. Written as DNA, the CDR3 is TGTGCCACCAGTGAGGTGGGACACGTCCAAGAGACCCAGTACTTC. As protein: CATSEVGHVQETQYF. This sequence joins TRBV24-1 and TRBJ2-5; a weak D match, TRBD1 (6 bases). The V gene lost 4 bases and the J gene lost 1 base, with 12 bases spanning the gap. Germline V lookup: CDR1 KGHDR, CDR2 SFDVKD. This CDR3 region has 15 residues.

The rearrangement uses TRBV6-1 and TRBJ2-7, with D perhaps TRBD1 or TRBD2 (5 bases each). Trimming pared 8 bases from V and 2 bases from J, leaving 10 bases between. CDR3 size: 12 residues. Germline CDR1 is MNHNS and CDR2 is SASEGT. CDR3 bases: TGTGCCAGCCGGGACCCAACCTACGAGCAGTACTTC. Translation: CASRDPTYEQYF.

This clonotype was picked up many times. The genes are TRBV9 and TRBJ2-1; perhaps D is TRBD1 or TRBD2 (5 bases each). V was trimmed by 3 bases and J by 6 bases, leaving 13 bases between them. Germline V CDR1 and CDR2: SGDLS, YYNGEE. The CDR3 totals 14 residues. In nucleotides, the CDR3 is TGTGCCAGCAGCGGCCGGGACCTCCTCAATGAGCAGTTCTTC. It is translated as CASSGRDLLNEQFF.

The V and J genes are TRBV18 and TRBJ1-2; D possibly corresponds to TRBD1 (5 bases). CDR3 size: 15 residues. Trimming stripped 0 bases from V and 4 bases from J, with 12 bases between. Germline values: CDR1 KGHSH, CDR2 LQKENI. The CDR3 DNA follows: TGTGCCAGCTCACCACCAGAGACAGCGACCTATGGCTACACCTTC. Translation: CASSPPETATYGYTF.

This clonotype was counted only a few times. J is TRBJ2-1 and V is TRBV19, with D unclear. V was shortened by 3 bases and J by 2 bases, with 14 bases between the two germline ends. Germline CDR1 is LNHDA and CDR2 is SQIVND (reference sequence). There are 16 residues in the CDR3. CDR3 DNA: TGTGCCAGTAGTATTGTTTCGGGCTCAACCTACAATGAGCAGTTCTTC. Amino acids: CASSIVSGSTYNEQFF.

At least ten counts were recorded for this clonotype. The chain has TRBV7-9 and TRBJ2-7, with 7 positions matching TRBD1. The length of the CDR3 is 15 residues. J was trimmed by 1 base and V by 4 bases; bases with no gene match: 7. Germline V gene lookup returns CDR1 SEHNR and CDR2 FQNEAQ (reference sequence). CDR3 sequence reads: CASSSTGTASYEQYF. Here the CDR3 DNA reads TGTGCCAGCAGCTCAACCGGGACAGCTTCCTACGAGCAGTACTTC. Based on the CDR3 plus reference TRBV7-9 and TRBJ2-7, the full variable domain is DTGVSQNPRHKITKRGQNVTFRCDPISEHNRLYWYRQTLGQGPEFLTYFQNEAQLEKSRLLSDRFSAERPKGSFSTLEIQRTEQGDSAMYLCASSSTGTASYEQYFGPGTRLTVT.

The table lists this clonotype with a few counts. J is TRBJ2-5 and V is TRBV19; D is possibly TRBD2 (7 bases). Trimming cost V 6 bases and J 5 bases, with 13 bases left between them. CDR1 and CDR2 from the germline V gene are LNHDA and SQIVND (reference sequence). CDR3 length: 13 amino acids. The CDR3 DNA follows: TGTGCCAGTAGACCACAGGGAGGGGAGACCCAGTACTTC. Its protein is CASRPQGGETQYF.

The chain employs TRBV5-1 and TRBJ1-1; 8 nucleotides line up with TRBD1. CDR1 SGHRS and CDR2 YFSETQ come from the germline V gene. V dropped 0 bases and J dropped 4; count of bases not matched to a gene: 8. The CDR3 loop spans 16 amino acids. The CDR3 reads CASSLAYRGTGTEAFF. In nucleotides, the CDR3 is TGCGCCAGCAGCTTGGCCTACAGGGGGACGGGCACTGAAGCTTTCTTT.

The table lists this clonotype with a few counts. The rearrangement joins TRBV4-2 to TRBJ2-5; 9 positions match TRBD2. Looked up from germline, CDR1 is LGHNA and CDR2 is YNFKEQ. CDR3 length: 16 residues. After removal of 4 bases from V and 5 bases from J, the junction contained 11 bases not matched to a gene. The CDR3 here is CASSPYIAGARETQYF. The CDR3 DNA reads TGTGCCAGCAGCCCATATATAGCGGGGGCAAGGGAGACCCAGTACTTC.

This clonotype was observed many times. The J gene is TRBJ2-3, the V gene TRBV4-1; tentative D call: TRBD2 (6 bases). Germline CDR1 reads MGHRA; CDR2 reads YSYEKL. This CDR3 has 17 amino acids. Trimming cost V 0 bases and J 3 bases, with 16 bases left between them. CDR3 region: CASSQESDGGSTDTQYF. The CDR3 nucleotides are TGCGCCAGCAGCCAAGAATCGGACGGGGGATCGACAGATACGCAGTATTTT.

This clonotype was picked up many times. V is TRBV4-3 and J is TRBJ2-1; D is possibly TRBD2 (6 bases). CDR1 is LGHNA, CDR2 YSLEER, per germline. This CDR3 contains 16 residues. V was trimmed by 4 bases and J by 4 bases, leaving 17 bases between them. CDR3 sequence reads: CASSRRRRGGYNEQFF. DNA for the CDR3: TGCGCCAGCAGCCGGCGGAGGAGGGGAGGATACAATGAGCAGTTCTTC.

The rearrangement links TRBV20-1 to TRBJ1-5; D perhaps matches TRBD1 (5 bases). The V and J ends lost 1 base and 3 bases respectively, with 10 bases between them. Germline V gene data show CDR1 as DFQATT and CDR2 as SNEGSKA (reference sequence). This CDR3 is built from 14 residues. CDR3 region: CSARAGPPNQPQHF. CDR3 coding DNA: TGCAGTGCTAGAGCGGGGCCACCCAATCAGCCCCAGCATTTT.

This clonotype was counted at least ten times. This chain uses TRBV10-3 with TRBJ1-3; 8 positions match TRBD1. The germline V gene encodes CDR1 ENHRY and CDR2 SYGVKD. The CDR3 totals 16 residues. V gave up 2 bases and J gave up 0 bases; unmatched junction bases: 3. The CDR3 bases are TGTGCCATCAGTGAGGACAGGGGAAGCTCTGGAAACACCATATATTTT. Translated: CAISEDRGSSGNTIYF.

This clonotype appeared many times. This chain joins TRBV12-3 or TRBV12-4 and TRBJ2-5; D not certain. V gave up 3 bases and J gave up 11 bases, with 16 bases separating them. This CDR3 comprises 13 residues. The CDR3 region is CASSFHSGSSQYF. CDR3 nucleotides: TGTGCCAGCAGTTTTCATTCGGGCAGTTCGCAGTACTTC.

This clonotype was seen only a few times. In nucleotides, the CDR3 is TGCAGCGCGTCGGGACTCCTCTCCGAAGAGACCCAGTACTTC. Amino acid sequence: CSASGLLSEETQYF. The chain has TRBV29-1 and TRBJ2-5; tentatively, D is TRBD2 (6 bases). The CDR3 contains 14 residues. V lost 7 bases, J lost 3 bases, and 18 bases lay in between. Germline loops: CDR1 SQVTM, CDR2 ANQGSEA.

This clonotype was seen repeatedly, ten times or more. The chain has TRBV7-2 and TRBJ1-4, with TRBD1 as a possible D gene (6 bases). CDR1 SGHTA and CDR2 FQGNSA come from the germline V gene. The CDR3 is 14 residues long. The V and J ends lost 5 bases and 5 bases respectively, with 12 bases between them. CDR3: CASSPGTPNEKLFF. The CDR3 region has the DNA TGTGCCAGCAGCCCGGGGACACCGAATGAAAAACTGTTTTTT.

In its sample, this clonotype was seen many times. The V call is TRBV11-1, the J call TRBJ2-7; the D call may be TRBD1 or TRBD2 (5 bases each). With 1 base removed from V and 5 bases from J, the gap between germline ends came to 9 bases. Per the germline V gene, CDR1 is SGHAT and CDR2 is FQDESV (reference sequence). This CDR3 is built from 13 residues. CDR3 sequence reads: CASSLGGVDEQYF. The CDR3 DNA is TGTGCCAGCAGCTTAGGAGGGGTCGACGAGCAGTACTTC.

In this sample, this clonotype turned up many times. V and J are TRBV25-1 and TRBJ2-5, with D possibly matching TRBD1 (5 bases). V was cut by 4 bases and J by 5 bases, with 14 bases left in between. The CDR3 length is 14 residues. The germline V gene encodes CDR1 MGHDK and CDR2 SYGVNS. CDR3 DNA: TGTGCCAGCAGTGGTAGGCCAGGGCGGGAGACCCAGTACTTC. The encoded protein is CASSGRPGRETQYF.

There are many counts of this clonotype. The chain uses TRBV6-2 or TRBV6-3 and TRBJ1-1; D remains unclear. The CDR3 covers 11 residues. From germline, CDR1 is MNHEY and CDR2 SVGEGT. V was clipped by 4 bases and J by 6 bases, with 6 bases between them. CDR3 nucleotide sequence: TGTGCCAGCAGTTTTCATTCTGAAGCTTTCTTT. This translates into CASSFHSEAFF.

CDR3 coding DNA: TGTGCCAGCAGCCAAGCACCGCACAATGAGCAGTTCTTC. Residues: CASSQAPHNEQFF. V gene TRBV3-1 combines with J gene TRBJ2-1, with D unresolved. Germline assignment: CDR1 LGHDT and CDR2 YNNKEL (reference sequence). This CDR3 region has 13 residues. Trimming removed 1 base from V and 5 bases from J, with 6 bases in between.

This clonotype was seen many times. CDR3 nucleotides: TGCGCCAGCAGCCAAGAGGTTAGGAGCCAAGAGACCCAGTACTTC. Translating it yields CASSQEVRSQETQYF. The chain links TRBV4-3 to TRBJ2-5; D call uncertain. Germline V gene lookup returns CDR1 LGHNA and CDR2 YSLEER. The CDR3 spans 15 residues. Trimming took 0 bases from V and 1 from J, leaving 9 bases between them.

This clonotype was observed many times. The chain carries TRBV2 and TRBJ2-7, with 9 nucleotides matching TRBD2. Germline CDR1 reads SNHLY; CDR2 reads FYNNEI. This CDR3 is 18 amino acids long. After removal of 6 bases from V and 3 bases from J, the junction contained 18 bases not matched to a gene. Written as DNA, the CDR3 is TGTGCCAGCAGGCCACGACTAATCCAGCGGGAGGATTACTACGAGCAGTACTTC. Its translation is CASRPRLIQREDYYEQYF.

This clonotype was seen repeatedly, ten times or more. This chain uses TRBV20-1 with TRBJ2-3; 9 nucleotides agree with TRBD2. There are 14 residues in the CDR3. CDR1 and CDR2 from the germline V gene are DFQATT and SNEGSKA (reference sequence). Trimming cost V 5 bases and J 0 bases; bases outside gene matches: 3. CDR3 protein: CSALAGPSTDTQYF. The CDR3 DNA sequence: TGCAGTGCTCTAGCGGGACCAAGCACAGATACGCAGTATTTT.

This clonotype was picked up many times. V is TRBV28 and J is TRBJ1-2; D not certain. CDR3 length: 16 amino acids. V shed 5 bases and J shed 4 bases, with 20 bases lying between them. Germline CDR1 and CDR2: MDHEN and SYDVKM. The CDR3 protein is CASSLSRSGDLYGYTF. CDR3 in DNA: TGTGCCAGCAGTCTCTCGAGGTCGGGAGACCTCTATGGCTACACCTTC.

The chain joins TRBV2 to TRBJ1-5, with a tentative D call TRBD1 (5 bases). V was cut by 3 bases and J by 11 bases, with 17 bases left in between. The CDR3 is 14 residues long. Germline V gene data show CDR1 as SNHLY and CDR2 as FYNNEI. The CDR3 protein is CASSDGQGFWTQHF. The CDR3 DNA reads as TGTGCCAGCAGTGACGGGCAGGGCTTTTGGACCCAGCATTTT.

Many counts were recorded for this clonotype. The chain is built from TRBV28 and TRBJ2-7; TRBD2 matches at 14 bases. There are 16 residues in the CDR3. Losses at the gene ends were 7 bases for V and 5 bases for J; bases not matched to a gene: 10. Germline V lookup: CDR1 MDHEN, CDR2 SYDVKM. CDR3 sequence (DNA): TGTGCCAGCACCTCAGCGACTAGCGGGGGGGTCCACGAGCAGTACTTC. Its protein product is CASTSATSGGVHEQYF.

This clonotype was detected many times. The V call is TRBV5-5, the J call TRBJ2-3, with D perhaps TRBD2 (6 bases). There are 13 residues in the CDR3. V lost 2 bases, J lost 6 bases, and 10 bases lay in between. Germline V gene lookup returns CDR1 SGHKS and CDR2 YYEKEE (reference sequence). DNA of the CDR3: TGTGCCAGCAGCTTAGGGACTGTGGATACGCAGTATTTT. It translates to CASSLGTVDTQYF. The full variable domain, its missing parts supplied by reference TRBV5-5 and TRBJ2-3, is DAGVTQSPTHLIKTRGQQVTLRCSPISGHKSVSWYQQVLGQGPQFIFQYYEKEERGRGNFPDRFSARQFPNYSSELNVNALLLGDSALYLCASSLGTVDTQYFGPGTRLTVL.

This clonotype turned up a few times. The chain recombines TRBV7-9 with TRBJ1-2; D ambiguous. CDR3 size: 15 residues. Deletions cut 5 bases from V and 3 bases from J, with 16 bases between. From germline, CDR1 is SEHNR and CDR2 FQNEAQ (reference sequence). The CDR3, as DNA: TGTGCCAGCAGCGAGGTAGCAGTCCAAGACTATGGCTACACCTTC. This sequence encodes CASSEVAVQDYGYTF.

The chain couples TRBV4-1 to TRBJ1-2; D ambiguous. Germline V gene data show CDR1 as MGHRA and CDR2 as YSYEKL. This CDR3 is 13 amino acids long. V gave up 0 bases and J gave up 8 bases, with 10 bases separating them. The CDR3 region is CASSQDPPRGYTF. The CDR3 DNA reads TGCGCCAGCAGCCAAGATCCCCCTCGGGGCTACACCTTC.